This TCR beta chain was identified during a study of human T cells and chemical hapten exposure. Study-level findings and limits: The study found that PT1 expanded TCR counts correlated positively with patch test score. Significantly greater numbers of large CDR3 similarity clusters came from expanded TCRs than from controls.

As for time point: pre-sensitization, week 0. Treatment: therapeutic diphenylcyclopropenone sensitization with weekly scalp DPC. Authors' data handling: Counts of TCRs in each sample centred on a median of around 96,000 and extended from around 25,000 to 690,000. TCRdb re-called the RACE reads through MiXCR, storing one row per CDR3 protein. TCRdb assigned the V and J calls; the authors' analysis was not used. The sample records around 260,000 distinct CDR3 sequences, more than 6.5% being singletons. This clonotype turned up a few times. Its antigen is not identified. The V gene end was trimmed by 6 bases and the J gene end by 5 bases; junction bases not matched to a gene: 9. The CDR3 spans 15 residues.

The sample was whole blood, taken in connection with sensitization to the hapten diphenylcyclopropenone (DPC). The rearrangement joins TRBV12-3 or TRBV12-4 to TRBJ2-5, with 10 bases matching TRBD1. The clonotype was recovered from a woman aged 40-49 years with alopecia areata. Some clones in this sample may be carry-over from other donors' samples. The CDR3 spells CASSPGTGVRETQYF. The CDR3 DNA follows: TGTGCCAGCAGCCCCGGGACAGGGGTGAGGGAGACCCAGTACTTC.